The source of this TCR beta chain is a study of shared clonotypes between healthy human individuals. Overall study context: Ranging from 18 to 49 in age, donors were two women and a few men.

The study, taken as a whole, reports: What rarefaction showed was incomplete sorted-subset sequencing despite large depth.

CDR3 length: 15 residues. Germline CDR1 is LNHDA and CDR2 is SQIVND (reference sequence). The ends were cut back, 4 bases at V and 0 bases at J, with 10 bases in the middle. Naive-designated CD8 cells lacked CD45RO, were positively enriched for CCR7, and omitted terminally differentiated effector memory CD45RA+ cells. Every one of the donors was a Caucasian adult that lived in Nashville, Tennessee. A note on this clone: Its antigen remains unknown. The sample has other DNA sequences that encode this CDR3 too.

Clones were read by immunoSEQ multiplex PCR, and TCRdb kept only the in-frame ones, dropping some. The repertoire includes under 850,000 clones, 92% of them detected once, and under 30% sits in the top ten. The clonotype comes from a man aged 25 to 40 in good health. The sequencing input was naive CD8+ T cells sorted from blood. The V call is TRBV19, the J call TRBJ2-1; D is perhaps TRBD1 or TRBD2 (6 bases each). CDR3 bases: TGTGCCAGTAGTAAAGGGGGGAGCTCCTACAATGAGCAGTTCTTC. It translates to CASSKGGSSYNEQFF.